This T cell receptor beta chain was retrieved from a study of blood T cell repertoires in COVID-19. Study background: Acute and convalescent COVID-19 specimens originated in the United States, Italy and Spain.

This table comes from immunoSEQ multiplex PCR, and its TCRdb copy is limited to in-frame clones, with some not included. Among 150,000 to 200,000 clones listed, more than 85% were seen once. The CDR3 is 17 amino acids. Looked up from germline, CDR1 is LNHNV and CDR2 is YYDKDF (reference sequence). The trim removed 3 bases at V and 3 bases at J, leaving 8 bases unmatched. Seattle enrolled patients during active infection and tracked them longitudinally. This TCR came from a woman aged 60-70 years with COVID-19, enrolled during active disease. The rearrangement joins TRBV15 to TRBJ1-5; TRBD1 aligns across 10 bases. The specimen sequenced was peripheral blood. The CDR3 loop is CATSSLSGTGVNQPQHF. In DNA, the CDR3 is TGTGCCACCAGCAGCCTCTCCGGGACAGGGGTCAATCAGCCCCAGCATTTT.